Listed here are 21 T cell receptor beta chains from one sample, sequenced in a study of cytomegalovirus exposure and HLA in healthy donors. 60 Vbeta and 13 Jbeta primers were used in PCR. The protocol was immunoSEQ multiplex PCR, while the TCRdb copy is restricted to in-frame clones and leaves out a portion. This table has 60,000 to 95,000 clones, 84% appearing once. The sequenced sample was PBMCs. The receptors were gathered from a man aged 70-80 years in good health and CMV-seropositive.

The chain employs TRBV10-3 and TRBJ2-4, with TRBD1 identical over 10 bases. The V and J ends lost 5 bases and 3 bases, in that order; junction bases with no gene match: 1. From germline, CDR1 is ENHRY and CDR2 SYGVKD. The CDR3 runs to 14 residues. The CDR3 nucleotides read TGTGCCATCAGTCGGGACAGGGGCAAAAACATTCAGTACTTC. Translated, it gives CAISRDRGKNIQYF.

The V gene is TRBV5-1, the J gene TRBJ2-7, with 8 bases lining up with TRBD2. The CDR3 sequence is 14 residues long. J lost 4 bases, V lost 9 bases, and 12 bases had no gene match. The germline V gene has CDR1 SGHRS and CDR2 YFSETQ. This CDR3 reads CANQPGLEIYEQYF. The CDR3 DNA sequence: TGCGCCAACCAACCGGGACTAGAGATATACGAGCAGTACTTC.

V is TRBV10-3 and J is TRBJ2-7; 8 nucleotides line up with TRBD1. V gave up 7 bases and J gave up 4 bases; unmatched junction bases: 9. The CDR3 totals 14 residues. CDR1 and CDR2 from the germline V gene are ENHRY and SYGVKD. CDR3 region: CAIKGQGVGYEQYF. The CDR3 coding sequence is TGTGCCATCAAAGGACAGGGAGTCGGTTACGAGCAGTACTTC.

This chain's CDR3 is CASSLQTSGGTSSYEQYF. CDR3 DNA sequence: TGTGCCAGCAGCTTACAGACTAGCGGGGGGACTAGCTCCTACGAGCAGTACTTC. The genes are TRBV7-2 and TRBJ2-7, with 13 bases matching TRBD2. V was pared by 2 bases and J by 0 bases, with 7 bases of the junction left unmatched. CDR1 and CDR2 from the germline V gene are SGHTA and FQGNSA. The CDR3 runs 18 residues.

The chain links TRBV28 to TRBJ2-2; D gene ambiguous. CDR3 size: 15 residues. The germline gives CDR1 MDHEN, CDR2 SYDVKM. V shed 1 base and J shed 0 bases, with 6 bases lying between them. Written as DNA, the CDR3 is TGTGCCAGCAGTTTATTTATCCCGAACACCGGGGAGCTGTTTTTT. It translates to CASSLFIPNTGELFF.

This chain links TRBV7-9 with TRBJ2-1; the D gene is possibly TRBD2 (5 bases). CDR1 is SEHNR, CDR2 FQNEAQ, per germline (reference sequence). The CDR3 extends over 18 amino acids. V lost 1 base, J lost 0 bases, and 16 bases lay in between. Here the CDR3 DNA reads TGTGCCAGCAGCTTAGTGTCAAAAGCGGCCAGCTCCTACAATGAGCAGTTCTTC. Translation gives CASSLVSKAASSYNEQFF.

This sequence joins TRBV7-9 and TRBJ2-7; tentatively, D is TRBD2 (6 bases). The CDR3 totals 14 residues. Germline CDR1 is SEHNR and CDR2 is FQNEAQ (reference sequence). V was shortened by 1 base and J by 0 bases, with 7 bases between the two germline ends. The CDR3 reads CASSLGDFSYEQYF. The CDR3 region has the DNA TGTGCCAGCAGCTTAGGGGACTTCTCCTACGAGCAGTACTTC.

The chain is built from TRBV28 and TRBJ1-2; D is possibly TRBD1 (5 bases). V gave up 10 bases and J gave up 7 bases, with 16 bases separating them. Germline V CDR1 and CDR2: MDHEN, SYDVKM. This CDR3 comprises 12 residues. CDR3 nucleotides: TGTGCCACCCGCCTCCCGGGGGGTGGCTACACCTTC. Translating it yields CATRLPGGGYTF.

The chain has TRBV30 and TRBJ2-1; D not certain. The V gene's germline CDR1 is GTSNPN and CDR2 SVGIG (reference sequence). The CDR3 contains 12 residues. V lost 2 bases to trimming and J lost 7 bases, with 9 bases between them. CDR3 coding DNA: TGTGCCTGGAGTCCAGGTGGAAATGAGCAGTTCTTC. This translates into CAWSPGGNEQFF.

The chain's CDR3 is CASSTQGVEGYTF. CDR3 nucleotides: TGTGCCAGTAGTACACAGGGCGTAGAAGGCTACACCTTC. V and J are TRBV19 and TRBJ1-2, with D possibly matching TRBD1 (6 bases). Germline loops: CDR1 LNHDA, CDR2 SQIVND (reference sequence). This CDR3 contains 13 residues. V was pared by 4 bases and J by 8 bases, with 14 bases between.

The chain carries TRBV6-1 and TRBJ1-2, with D hard to call. The CDR3 covers 14 residues. CDR1 MNHNS and CDR2 SASEGT come from the germline V gene. V lost 1 base and J lost 4, with 10 bases in between. CDR3 loop: CASSEVTARYGYTF. CDR3 DNA: TGTGCCAGCAGTGAAGTTACAGCTCGCTATGGCTACACCTTC.

The rearrangement links TRBV7-8 to TRBJ2-3, with TRBD2 as a possible D gene (6 bases). V lost 5 bases to trimming and J lost 0 bases, with 15 bases between them. The CDR3 length is 16 residues. CDR1 SGHVS and CDR2 FQNEAQ come from the germline V gene. Here the CDR3 DNA reads TGTGCCAGCAGCCTCTTACTAGCTCCGAGCACAGATACGCAGTATTTT. This codes for CASSLLLAPSTDTQYF.

This sequence joins TRBV29-1 and TRBJ1-1; 7 bases match TRBD1. The trim removed 7 bases at V and 1 base at J, leaving 9 bases unmatched. Germline CDR1 reads SQVTM; CDR2 reads ANQGSEA. This CDR3 region has 14 residues. CDR3: CSAGGGSQNTEAFF. The CDR3 nucleotides are TGCAGCGCAGGGGGTGGGAGCCAGAACACTGAAGCTTTCTTT.

CDR3 bases: TGTGCCAGCGCCTCAGTATCCTACGAGCAGTACTTC. Its protein product is CASASVSYEQYF. This chain uses TRBV6-6 with TRBJ2-7; D call uncertain. The CDR3 contains 12 residues. Germline CDR1 MNHNY, CDR2 SVGAGI (reference sequence). The germline V and J ends were trimmed by 8 bases and 1 base, with 9 bases remaining between them.

The V gene is TRBV12-5, the J gene TRBJ1-4; D possibly corresponds to TRBD1 (6 bases). From germline, CDR1 is LGHNT and CDR2 FRNRAP. The CDR3 consists of 13 residues. Trimming removed 7 bases from V and 5 bases from J, with 11 bases in between. CDR3 region: CASAIGTNEKLFF. The CDR3 nucleotides read TGTGCTAGTGCCATAGGGACAAATGAAAAACTGTTTTTT.

CDR3 amino acids: CASSFNRDSREQYF. Written as DNA, the CDR3 is TGTGCCAGCAGTTTCAATCGGGACAGCAGGGAGCAGTACTTC. This chain uses TRBV6-5 with TRBJ2-7; 7 bases are a match to TRBD1. The germline gives CDR1 MNHEY, CDR2 SVGAGI. The CDR3 length is 14 residues. V lost 4 bases and J lost 7; bases outside the gene matches: 10.

V gene TRBV7-6 combines with J gene TRBJ2-5, with D possibly being TRBD2 (6 bases). The V gene's germline CDR1 is SGHVS and CDR2 FNYEAQ. This CDR3 comprises 15 residues. Trimming cost V 5 bases and J 1 base, with 14 bases left between them. CDR3 protein: CASSRTWDFQETQYF. CDR3 nucleotide sequence: TGTGCCAGCAGCCGGACCTGGGACTTCCAAGAGACCCAGTACTTC.

The chain has TRBV2 and TRBJ2-3, with D possibly matching TRBD2 (5 bases). The V end was cut by 6 bases, the J end by 5 bases, with 9 bases between. The CDR3 spans 12 residues. The germline V gene has CDR1 SNHLY and CDR2 FYNNEI. Written as DNA, the CDR3 is TGTGCCAGCAGACGGGATGGAGATACGCAGTATTTT. Translated: CASRRDGDTQYF.

The table lists this clone with a few counts. The chain has TRBV10-1 and TRBJ2-3, with 8 bases fitting TRBD2. The V and J ends lost 10 bases and 2 bases, in that order; junction bases with no gene match: 8. The CDR3 runs to 14 residues. The germline V gene encodes CDR1 WNHNN and CDR2 SYGVQD (reference sequence). This CDR3 reads CATQSGRDTDTQYF. In DNA form, the CDR3 reads TGCGCCACCCAGAGCGGGAGAGACACAGATACGCAGTATTTT.

The V and J genes are TRBV2 and TRBJ2-2; 9 bases fit TRBD1. V gave up 8 bases and J gave up 4 bases; unmatched junction bases: 5. CDR3 size: 14 residues. CDR1 is SNHLY and CDR2 is FYNNEI in the germline V gene. CDR3: CASAQDRGTGELFF. The CDR3 nucleotides read TGTGCCAGCGCCCAGGACAGGGGCACCGGGGAGCTGTTTTTT.

The chain joins TRBV7-2 to TRBJ2-1, with TRBD2 matching 7 bases. Looked up from germline, CDR1 is SGHTA and CDR2 is FQGNSA. The CDR3 runs 14 residues. J lost 6 bases, V lost 6 bases, and 8 bases had no gene match. This CDR3 is CASRRWGGGNEQFF. CDR3 in DNA: TGTGCCAGCAGGCGGTGGGGGGGTGGCAATGAGCAGTTCTTC.